A single sample is the source of the 27 T cell receptor beta chains below, sequenced in a study of blood T cells in healthy people across ages. Next came a second PCR, run for about 7 to 11 cycles, which used a sample-barcoded 5' primer along with a J-beta primer mix. TCRdb re-called the 5' RACE reads with MiXCR, one entry per CDR3 protein. The data hold about 1.6 million distinct CDR3 sequences, with roughly 30% observed a single time. The sample consisted of blood. The origin of the receptors is a young woman in good health.

The count of this clonotype is one. Possible read error: a much larger clone is one base away. The chain employs TRBV10-3 and TRBJ1-2; D is perhaps TRBD1 (5 bases). CDR3 length equals 14 residues. Looked up from germline, CDR1 is ENHRY and CDR2 is SYGVKD. V was clipped by 6 bases and J by 6 bases, with 17 bases between them. The CDR3 reads CAISPGPGENGYTF. The CDR3 DNA sequence: TGTGCCATCAGCCCGGGACCGGGGGAGAATGGCTACACCTTC.

This clonotype was picked up a small number of times. The J gene is TRBJ2-1, the V gene TRBV20-1; D uncertain. CDR3 length: 14 residues. V was pared by 0 bases and J by 4 bases, with 10 bases between. In germline, CDR1 is DFQATT, CDR2 SNEGSKA (reference sequence). CDR3 DNA sequence: TGCAGTGCTAGAGATTGGGTGGAATACAATGAGCAGTTCTTC. Amino acids: CSARDWVEYNEQFF.

The V call is TRBV30, the J call TRBJ1-2; 7 positions agree with TRBD1. The CDR3 loop spans 14 amino acids. Germline CDR1 and CDR2: GTSNPN and SVGIG (reference sequence). The V gene end was trimmed by 2 bases and the J gene end by 2 bases; junction bases not matched to a gene: 5. The CDR3 reads CAWSRAGGNYGYTF. CDR3 sequence (DNA): TGTGCCTGGAGTCGGGCAGGGGGAAACTATGGCTACACCTTC.

To note about this clonotype: A much larger clonotype is one base distant, so this may be a read error. V usage is TRBV9 and J usage is TRBJ2-1; possible D gene TRBD1, 6 bases. This CDR3 is built from 15 residues. CDR1 is SGDLS, CDR2 YYNGEE, per germline. The CDR3 coding sequence is TGTGCCAGCAGCGTGGACAGAAACTCCTGCAATGAGCAGTTCTTC. This encodes CASSVDRNSCNEQFF.

This clonotype showed up many times. V is TRBV5-5 and J is TRBJ1-5; D ambiguous. Trimming removed 0 bases at V and 3 bases at J, with 10 bases between. The CDR3 covers 15 residues. Looked up from germline, CDR1 is SGHKS and CDR2 is YYEKEE (reference sequence). Here the CDR3 DNA reads TGTGCCAGCAGCTTGGCCAGCGACGACAATCAGCCCCAGCATTTT. Translated, it gives CASSLASDDNQPQHF.

The table lists this clonotype with a few counts. CDR3 sequence: CSAPSLQGRNEKLFF. The CDR3 nucleotides read TGCAGTGCTCCGTCCCTACAGGGGCGGAACGAAAAACTGTTTTTT. The V call is TRBV20-1, the J call TRBJ1-4; 7 nucleotides align to TRBD1. Germline loops: CDR1 DFQATT, CDR2 SNEGSKA (reference sequence). CDR3 length equals 15 residues. V lost 5 bases, J lost 8 bases, and 14 bases stayed unmatched.

This clonotype appeared a few times. This chain joins TRBV20-1 and TRBJ2-7, with 9 bases aligning to TRBD2. Trimming cost V 5 bases and J 4 bases; bases outside gene matches: 9. The germline V gene has CDR1 DFQATT and CDR2 SNEGSKA (reference sequence). This CDR3 contains 14 residues. The CDR3 protein is CSAERGGARYEQYF. The CDR3, as DNA: TGCAGTGCTGAGCGCGGGGGGGCTAGGTACGAGCAGTACTTC.

This clonotype has just a few counts. The chain combines TRBV9 with TRBJ2-3, with D tentatively TRBD1 (6 bases). This CDR3 comprises 16 residues. Trimming took 6 bases from V and 5 from J, leaving 22 bases between them. In germline, CDR1 is SGDLS, CDR2 YYNGEE. The CDR3 nucleotides are TGTGCCAGCATGCTTATAGGGGGTTTGATAGAAGATACGCAGTATTTT. It specifies CASMLIGGLIEDTQYF.

V and J are TRBV6-1 and TRBJ1-1, with D unclear. Trimming cost V 3 bases and J 0 bases, with 5 bases left between them. The CDR3 is made up of 13 amino acids. The germline V gene encodes CDR1 MNHNS and CDR2 SASEGT. The CDR3 loop is CASSDQVNTEAFF. The CDR3 DNA is TGTGCCAGCAGTGATCAGGTGAACACTGAAGCTTTCTTT.

The rearrangement uses TRBV11-3 and TRBJ2-5; possibly TRBD2 for D (6 bases). CDR1 is SGHNT, CDR2 YENEEA, per germline. V was clipped by 1 base and J by 4 bases, with 16 bases between them. The CDR3 has 16 amino acids. CDR3 nucleotides: TGTGCCAGCAGCTTAGTCGTAGATGCGGAGGGAGAGACCCAGTACTTC. Translation gives CASSLVVDAEGETQYF.

The table lists this clonotype with a few counts. The chain has TRBV6-6 and TRBJ1-1, with no clear D. Trimming took off 2 bases at V and 1 base at J, with 11 bases between the two ends. The CDR3 contains 15 residues. Germline lookup yields CDR1 MNHNY and CDR2 SVGAGI (reference sequence). CDR3: CASSYGGVANTEAFF. In DNA form, the CDR3 reads TGTGCCAGCAGTTACGGCGGGGTGGCGAACACTGAAGCTTTCTTT.

This chain joins TRBV27 and TRBJ1-4, with TRBD1 matching 11 bases. Germline V CDR1 and CDR2: MNHEY, SMNVEV (reference sequence). This CDR3 is 14 amino acids long. After removal of 5 bases from V and 10 bases from J, the junction contained 6 bases not matched to a gene. CDR3 coding DNA: TGTGCCAGCAGTCGGGACAGGGGGGATGGAAAACTGTTTTTT. It is translated as CASSRDRGDGKLFF. Based on the CDR3 plus reference TRBV27 and TRBJ1-4, the full variable domain is EAQVTQNPRYLITVTGKKLTVTCSQNMNHEYMSWYRQDPGLGLRQIYYSMNVEVTDKGDVPEGYKVSRKEKRNFPLILESPSPNQTSLYFCASSRDRGDGKLFFGSGTQLSVL.

The rearrangement uses TRBV19 and TRBJ1-1, with unresolved D. The germline V gene has CDR1 LNHDA and CDR2 SQIVND (reference sequence). Between the trimmed V and J ends, which lost 5 bases and 1 base, there was a span of 14 bases. The CDR3 is made up of 15 amino acids. The CDR3 sequence: CASSVTGRRNTEAFF. The CDR3 nucleotides read TGTGCCAGTAGTGTTACCGGGCGGAGGAACACTGAAGCTTTCTTT.

This clonotype was observed a few times. The J gene is TRBJ2-5, the V gene TRBV15; 13 positions agree with TRBD2. The V segment lost 6 bases and the J segment 5 bases; nucleotides outside the gene matches: 6. The CDR3 length is 15 residues. Germline CDR1 reads LNHNV; CDR2 reads YYDKDF (reference sequence). The CDR3 here is CATSKTSGRMETQYF. CDR3 DNA: TGTGCCACCAGTAAGACTAGCGGGAGGATGGAGACCCAGTACTTC.

This clonotype was recorded a few times. V usage is TRBV7-9 and J usage is TRBJ2-1; D might be TRBD1 (6 bases). Deletions cut 4 bases from V and 13 bases from J, with 17 bases between. The CDR3 runs 13 residues. CDR1 is SEHNR, CDR2 FQNEAQ, per germline (reference sequence). CDR3 residues: CASSSRQEETQFF. In DNA, the CDR3 is TGTGCCAGCAGCTCACGACAGGAAGAGACCCAGTTCTTC.

The rearrangement uses TRBV2 and TRBJ2-7, with D tentatively TRBD1 (6 bases). The CDR3 has 13 amino acids. Germline V gene data show CDR1 as SNHLY and CDR2 as FYNNEI. Trimming shortened V by 6 bases and J by 1 base, and 10 bases separated the two germline ends. The CDR3 is CASRAGQSYEQYF. For the CDR3, the DNA is TGTGCCAGCAGAGCCGGACAGTCCTACGAGCAGTACTTC.

V gene TRBV4-1 combines with J gene TRBJ2-7, with D maybe TRBD1 (6 bases). The ends were cut back, 1 base at V and 6 bases at J, with 22 bases in the middle. Germline V gene sequence: CDR1 MGHRA, CDR2 YSYEKL. The CDR3 has 17 amino acids. The CDR3 here is CASSQGLSGARFREQYF. In DNA form, the CDR3 reads TGCGCCAGCAGCCAAGGGCTTTCAGGGGCTCGGTTCCGCGAGCAGTACTTC.

In this sample, this clonotype turned up many times. This chain links TRBV7-3 with TRBJ1-2, with 12 bases fitting TRBD1. CDR3 length: 14 amino acids. Germline V CDR1 and CDR2: SGHTA, FQGTGA. Unmatched junction bases numbered 5, after V lost 5 bases and J lost 7 bases. This chain's CDR3 is CASSSGTGGRGYTF. DNA for the CDR3: TGTGCCAGCAGCAGCGGGACAGGGGGCCGTGGCTACACCTTC.

The chain recombines TRBV15 with TRBJ2-3; TRBD1 matches at 8 bases. The germline V gene encodes CDR1 LNHNV and CDR2 YYDKDF (reference sequence). The CDR3 length is 16 residues. V gave up 1 base and J gave up 2 bases; unmatched junction bases: 5. The CDR3 loop is CATSRVGDRPTDTQYF. CDR3 coding DNA: TGTGCCACCAGCAGAGTGGGGGACAGGCCCACAGATACGCAGTATTTT. The whole variable domain, remainder taken from reference TRBV15 and TRBJ2-3, is DAMVIQNPRYQVTQFGKPVTLSCSQTLNHNVMYWYQQKSSQAPKLLFHYYDKDFNNEADTPDNFQSRRPNTSFCFLDIRSPGLGDTAMYLCATSRVGDRPTDTQYFGPGTRLTVL.

The V gene is TRBV7-3, the J gene TRBJ1-2; no definite D call. Germline V lookup: CDR1 SGHTA, CDR2 FQGTGA. Between the trimmed V and J ends, which lost 1 base and 3 bases, there was a span of 24 bases. The CDR3 loop spans 19 amino acids. DNA for the CDR3: TGTGCCAGCAGCTTAAAAGTGTCATCCCACTCGGGGTCGCACTATGGCTACACCTTC. It specifies CASSLKVSSHSGSHYGYTF.

The sample holds a few counts of this clonotype. V gene TRBV4-1 combines with J gene TRBJ2-5; 10 positions agree with TRBD2. The last part of the DNA fits TRBJ2-7 better; the J call may be wrong. The CDR3 extends over 16 amino acids. CDR1 and CDR2 from the germline V gene are MGHRA and YSYEKL. CDR3 sequence (DNA): TGCGCCAGCAGCCTCCAACGGGGACTAGCGAGATACGAGCAGTACTTC. Residues: CASSLQRGLARYEQYF.

The chain carries TRBV4-1 and TRBJ1-2; TRBD1 matches at 9 bases. The CDR3 is 16 amino acids. Trimming removed 3 bases from V and 8 bases from J; junction bases left unmatched: 13. Per germline, CDR1 MGHRA and CDR2 YSYEKL. The CDR3 DNA follows: TGCGCCAGCAGCCATCGTCAGGGGACAGGGCGTAGCGGCTACACCTTC. It codes for CASSHRQGTGRSGYTF.

This chain uses TRBV27 with TRBJ1-1, with 7 bases fitting TRBD1. The CDR3 is made up of 15 amino acids. Unmatched junction bases numbered 10, after V lost 3 bases and J lost 6 bases. The germline CDR1 and CDR2 sequences are MNHEY and SMNVEV (reference sequence). CDR3 nucleotides: TGTGCCAGCAGTTTCGCTCCGCAGGGGGAGGCTGAAGCTTTCTTT. Its protein product is CASSFAPQGEAEAFF.

A note on this clonotype: A much larger clone lies a single base off, so this may be a read error. The CDR3 sequence is CASTLAVNTDTQYF. The CDR3 DNA reads as TGTGCCAGCACCCTTGCGGTGAACACAGATACGCAGTATTTT. This sequence joins TRBV5-5 and TRBJ2-3; D unclear. The CDR3 has 14 amino acids. Trimming cost V 6 bases and J 2 bases, with 13 bases left between them. CDR1 and CDR2 from the germline V gene are SGHKS and YYEKEE (reference sequence).

V is TRBV24-1 and J is TRBJ2-4; 7 positions agree with TRBD1. Judging by the DNA end, TRBJ2-5 fits better; the J call may be wrong. Per the germline V gene, CDR1 is KGHDR and CDR2 is SFDVKD. The CDR3 covers 14 residues. The CDR3: CATSVAGGRETQYF. CDR3 DNA sequence: TGTGCCACCAGTGTTGCAGGGGGTAGGGAGACCCAGTACTTC.

This clonotype appeared many times. The chain links TRBV9 to TRBJ2-3, with D possibly being TRBD2 (6 bases). Between the trimmed V and J ends, which lost 2 bases and 0 bases, there was a span of 10 bases. Germline CDR1 and CDR2: SGDLS and YYNGEE. The CDR3 is 15 amino acids. The CDR3 loop reads CASSVSGTSTDTQYF. For the CDR3, the DNA is TGTGCCAGCAGCGTTAGCGGAACTAGCACAGATACGCAGTATTTT.

The chain has TRBV14 and TRBJ1-1; D not certain. The germline V and J ends were trimmed by 4 bases and 1 base, with 7 bases remaining between them. Germline V gene data show CDR1 as SGHDN and CDR2 as FVKESK. CDR3 length equals 13 residues. CDR3 region: CASSPSKNTEAFF. The CDR3 DNA sequence: TGTGCCAGCAGCCCCTCAAAGAACACTGAAGCTTTCTTT.